The TCR beta chain described here comes from a study of neurological immune-mediated disorders. Trimming pared 5 bases from V and 10 bases from J, leaving 24 bases between. The germline V gene encodes CDR1 MDHEN and CDR2 SYDVKM. The CDR3 totals 16 residues. This clonotype was seen ten or more times. Regarding time point: longitudinal time-point 3. The unsorted libraries were prepared from 2 million PBMCs (stored at -80 C). Synthesis of cDNA was carried out by template-switch 5'RACE. The reaction used 10-nucleotide random UMIs. One entry per CDR3 protein results from TCRdb running MiXCR on the 5' RACE reads. Of roughly 100,000 distinct CDR3 sequences listed, 10% to 14% are singletons.

The source material was PBMCs. This rearrangement joins TRBV28 to TRBJ1-5; D may be TRBD1 (5 bases). The TCR originated in a female donor with HTLV-1-associated myelopathy (HAM/TSP). CDR3 sequence reads: CASSPRTAPEGLPQHF. The CDR3 coding sequence is TGTGCCAGCAGTCCAAGGACGGCACCGGAGGGGCTCCCCCAGCATTTT. Full variable domain (remainder filled in from reference TRBV28 and TRBJ1-5): DVKVTQSSRYLVKRTGEKVFLECVQDMDHENMFWYRQDPGLGLRLIYFSYDVKMKEKGDIPEGYSVSREKKERFSLILESASTNQTSMYLCASSPRTAPEGLPQHFGDGTRLSIL.